This T cell receptor (beta chain) stems from a study of blood T cells in healthy people across ages. Next came a second PCR, run for about 6 to 12 cycles, which used a sample-barcoded 5' primer along with a J-beta primer mix. Researchers report that each sample yielded at least 2.5 million CDR3-containing paired-end reads. TCRdb analysed the 5' RACE reads with MiXCR anew, one entry per CDR3 protein. This table holds just over 1 million distinct CDR3 sequences, more than 35% found once. Trimming cost V 5 bases and J 7 bases; bases outside gene matches: 23. From germline, CDR1 is MNHEY and CDR2 SVGAGI. The CDR3 is 20 residues long. The study recruited healthy Caucasian donors from Russia who were aged roughly 6 to 95. General study findings and limits: Donor CMV status, an unknown factor, possibly confounded changes in expanded clonotypes.

This clonotype showed up just a few times. Its antigen remains unidentified. Sequencing was carried out using blood. The chain joins TRBV6-5 to TRBJ2-7; TRBD2 aligns across 13 bases. The receptor comes from a woman aged 60 to 75 in good health. The CDR3 is CASSTDGTSGTKPQNNEQYF. The CDR3 bases are TGTGCCAGCAGTACCGACGGGACTAGCGGGACCAAGCCCCAGAACAATGAGCAGTACTTC.